This T cell receptor beta chain appears in the sequencing data of a study of beta chain features in type 1 diabetes. Whole-study context: Taken together, all samples contributed 107,917,701 examined sorted cells.

Trimming at V came to 7 bases and at J to 7 bases, leaving 15 bases not matched to a gene. This CDR3 has 14 residues. Germline V gene sequence: CDR1 SQVTM, CDR2 ANQGSEA. Sequencing targeted expressed TCRB transcripts, as all isolated RNA had been reverse transcribed. TCRdb keeps only in-frame clones here, not all; method: immunoSEQ multiplex PCR. The sample comprises 100,000 to 150,000 clones, about 17% of which are singletons, and over 2% rests with the top ten. Regarding this clone: What it binds is unknown.

Broader study findings: Compared with healthy donors, patients appeared to share more similar naive, central memory and regulatory TCRB repertoires. Among all four CD4+ subsets, Type 1 diabetes patients had TCRB CDR3s that were moderately but significantly shorter.

A single heparinised blood sample, averaging around 120 mL, was obtained per donor. Sequenced: central memory CD4+ T cells from blood. This sequence joins TRBV29-1 and TRBJ1-1; 7 bases match TRBD1. This receptor was taken from a man aged 25 to 45 with type 1 diabetes. The CDR3 nucleotides are TGCAGCGCCAGACAGGGTACGTCGTCAATTGAAGCTTTCTTT. It specifies CSARQGTSSIEAFF. Together with reference TRBV29-1 and TRBJ1-1, the CDR3 gives the full variable domain: SAVISQKPSRDICQRGTSLTIQCQVDSQVTMMFWYRQQPGQSLTLIATANQGSEATYESGFVIDKFPISRPNLTFSTLTVSNMSPEDSSIYLCSARQGTSSIEAFFGQGTRLTVV.